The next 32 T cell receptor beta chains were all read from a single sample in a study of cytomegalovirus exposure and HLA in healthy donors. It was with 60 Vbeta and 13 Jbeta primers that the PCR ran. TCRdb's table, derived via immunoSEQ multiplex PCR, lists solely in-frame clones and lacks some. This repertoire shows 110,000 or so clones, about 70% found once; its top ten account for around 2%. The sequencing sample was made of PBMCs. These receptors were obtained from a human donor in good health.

CDR3 loop: CASSRQGLGNTIYF. The CDR3 DNA sequence: TGTGCCAGCAGTAGACAGGGGCTTGGAAACACCATATATTTT. The gene calls are TRBV6-5 and TRBJ1-3; 8 bases line up with TRBD1. The CDR3 covers 14 residues. With V trimmed by 5 bases and J by 3 bases, 3 bases remained unmatched. CDR1 is MNHEY, CDR2 SVGAGI, per germline.

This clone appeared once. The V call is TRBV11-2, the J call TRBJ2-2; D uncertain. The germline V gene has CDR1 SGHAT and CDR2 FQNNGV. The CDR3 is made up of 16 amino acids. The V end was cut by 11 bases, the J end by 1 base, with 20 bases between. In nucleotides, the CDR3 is TGTGCCTCCATTCTTCCCGGGTTCCAGAACACCGGGGAGCTGTTTTTT. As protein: CASILPGFQNTGELFF. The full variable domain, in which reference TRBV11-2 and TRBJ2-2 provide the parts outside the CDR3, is EAGVAQSPRYKIIEKRQSVAFWCNPISGHATLYWYQQILGQGPKLLIQFQNNGVVDDSQLPKDRFSAERLKGVDSTLKIQPAKLEDSAVYLCASILPGFQNTGELFFGEGSRLTVL.

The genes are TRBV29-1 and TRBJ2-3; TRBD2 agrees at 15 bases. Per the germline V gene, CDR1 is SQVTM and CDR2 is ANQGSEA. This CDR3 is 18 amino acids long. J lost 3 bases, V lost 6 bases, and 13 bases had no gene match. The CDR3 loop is CSVQIPGLAGGVTDTQYF. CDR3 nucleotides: TGCAGCGTCCAAATCCCGGGACTAGCGGGAGGAGTGACAGATACGCAGTATTTT.

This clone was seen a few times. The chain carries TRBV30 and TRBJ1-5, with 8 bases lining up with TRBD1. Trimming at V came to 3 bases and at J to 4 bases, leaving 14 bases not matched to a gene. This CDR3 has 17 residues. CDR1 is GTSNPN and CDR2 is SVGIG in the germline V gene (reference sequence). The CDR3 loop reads CAWSPLSAGTGNQPQHF. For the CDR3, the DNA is TGTGCCTGGAGCCCCCTTTCGGCCGGGACAGGAAATCAGCCCCAGCATTTT.

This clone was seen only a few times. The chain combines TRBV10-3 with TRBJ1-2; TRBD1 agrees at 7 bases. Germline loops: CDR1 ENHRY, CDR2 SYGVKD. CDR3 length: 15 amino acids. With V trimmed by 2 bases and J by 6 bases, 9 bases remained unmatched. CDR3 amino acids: CAISEPPTGWNGYTF. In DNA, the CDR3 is TGTGCCATCAGTGAGCCCCCGACAGGGTGGAATGGCTACACCTTC.

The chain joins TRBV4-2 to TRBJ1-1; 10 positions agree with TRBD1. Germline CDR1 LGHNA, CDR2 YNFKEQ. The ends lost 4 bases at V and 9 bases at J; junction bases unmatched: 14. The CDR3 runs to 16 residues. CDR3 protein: CASSRDGQGEPGKAFF. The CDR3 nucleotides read TGTGCCAGCAGCCGAGACGGACAGGGGGAACCGGGAAAAGCTTTCTTT.

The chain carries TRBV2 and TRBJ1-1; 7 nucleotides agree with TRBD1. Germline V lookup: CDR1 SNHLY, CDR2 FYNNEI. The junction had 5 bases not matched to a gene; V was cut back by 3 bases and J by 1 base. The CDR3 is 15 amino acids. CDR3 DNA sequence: TGTGCCAGCAGTGACACGCGGACAGGGAACACTGAAGCTTTCTTT. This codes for CASSDTRTGNTEAFF.

The CDR3 DNA is TGCGGCGGAACTAGCACAGATACGCAGTATTTT. Its protein product is CGGTSTDTQYF. This chain uses TRBV29-1 with TRBJ2-3; no clear D gene. The CDR3 consists of 11 residues. The V gene's germline CDR1 is SQVTM and CDR2 ANQGSEA.

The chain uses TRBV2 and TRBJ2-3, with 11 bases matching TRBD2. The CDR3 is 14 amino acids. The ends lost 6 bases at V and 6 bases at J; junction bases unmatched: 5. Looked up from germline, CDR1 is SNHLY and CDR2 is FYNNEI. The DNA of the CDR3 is TGTGCCAGCAGGCTAGCGGGAGGAGGGGATACGCAGTATTTT. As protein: CASRLAGGGDTQYF.

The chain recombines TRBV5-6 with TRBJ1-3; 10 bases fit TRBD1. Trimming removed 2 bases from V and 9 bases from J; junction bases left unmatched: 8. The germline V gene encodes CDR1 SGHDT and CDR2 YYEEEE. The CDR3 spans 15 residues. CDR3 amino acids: CASSFRDRGRSTIYF. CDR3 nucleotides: TGTGCCAGCAGCTTCCGGGACAGGGGAAGGTCCACCATATATTTT.

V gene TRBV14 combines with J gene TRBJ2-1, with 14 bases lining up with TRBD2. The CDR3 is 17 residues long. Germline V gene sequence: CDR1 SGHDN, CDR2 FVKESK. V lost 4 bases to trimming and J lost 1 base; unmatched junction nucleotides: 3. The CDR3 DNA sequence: TGTGCCAGCAGCCTCGGGACTAGCGGGAGTTCCTACAATGAGCAGTTCTTC. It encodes CASSLGTSGSSYNEQFF.

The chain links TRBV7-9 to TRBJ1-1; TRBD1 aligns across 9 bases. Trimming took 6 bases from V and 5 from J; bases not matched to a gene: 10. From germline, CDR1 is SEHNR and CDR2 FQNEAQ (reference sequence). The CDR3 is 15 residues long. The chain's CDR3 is CASSFTGGVGTEAFF. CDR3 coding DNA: TGTGCCAGCAGTTTTACAGGGGGCGTAGGTACTGAAGCTTTCTTT.

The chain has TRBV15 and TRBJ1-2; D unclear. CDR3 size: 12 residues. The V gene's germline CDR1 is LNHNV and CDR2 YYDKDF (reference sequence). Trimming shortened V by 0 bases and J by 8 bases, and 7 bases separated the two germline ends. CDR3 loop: CATSRDRAGYTF. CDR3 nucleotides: TGTGCCACCAGCAGAGATAGAGCGGGCTACACCTTC. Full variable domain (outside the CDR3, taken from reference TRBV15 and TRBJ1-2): DAMVIQNPRYQVTQFGKPVTLSCSQTLNHNVMYWYQQKSSQAPKLLFHYYDKDFNNEADTPDNFQSRRPNTSFCFLDIRSPGLGDTAMYLCATSRDRAGYTFGSGTRLTVV.

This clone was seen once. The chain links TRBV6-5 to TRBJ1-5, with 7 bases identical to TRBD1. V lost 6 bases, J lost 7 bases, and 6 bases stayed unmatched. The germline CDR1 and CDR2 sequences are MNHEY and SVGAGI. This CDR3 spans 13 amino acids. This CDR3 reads CASRPHRGQPQHF. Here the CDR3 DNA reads TGTGCCAGCAGACCCCACAGGGGACAGCCCCAGCATTTT.

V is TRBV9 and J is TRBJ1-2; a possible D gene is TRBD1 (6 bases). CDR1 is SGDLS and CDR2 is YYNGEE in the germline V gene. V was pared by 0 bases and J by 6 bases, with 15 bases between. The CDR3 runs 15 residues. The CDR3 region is CASSVELGAWDGYTF. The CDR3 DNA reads TGTGCCAGCAGCGTAGAGCTGGGGGCATGGGATGGCTACACCTTC.

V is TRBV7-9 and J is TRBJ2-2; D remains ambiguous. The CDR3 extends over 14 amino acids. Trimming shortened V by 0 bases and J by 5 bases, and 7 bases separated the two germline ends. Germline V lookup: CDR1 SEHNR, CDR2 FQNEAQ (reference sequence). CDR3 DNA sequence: TGTGCCAGCAGCTTAGCTCTAGAGACCGGGGAGCTGTTTTTT. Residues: CASSLALETGELFF.

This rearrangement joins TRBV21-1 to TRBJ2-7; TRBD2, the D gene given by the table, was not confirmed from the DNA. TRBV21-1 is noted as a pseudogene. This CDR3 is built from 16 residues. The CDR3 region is CASSIIRGGGSYEQYF. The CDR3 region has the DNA TGTGCCAGCAGCATCATCCGGGGGGGCGGCTCCTACGAGCAGTACTTC.

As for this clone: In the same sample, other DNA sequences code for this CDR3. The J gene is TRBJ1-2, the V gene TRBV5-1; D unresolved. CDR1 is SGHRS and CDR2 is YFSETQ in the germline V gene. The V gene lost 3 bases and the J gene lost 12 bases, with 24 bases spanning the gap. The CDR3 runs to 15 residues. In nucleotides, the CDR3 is TGCGCCAGCAGCTACGGAGGTCAAACCCCATATGAGGACACCTTC. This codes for CASSYGGQTPYEDTF. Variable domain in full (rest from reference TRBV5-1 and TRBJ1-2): KAGVTQTPRYLIKTRGQQVTLSCSPISGHRSVSWYQQTPGQGLQFLFEYFSETQRNKGNFPGRFSGRQFSNSRSEMNVSTLELGDSALYLCASSYGGQTPYEDTFGSGTRLTVV.

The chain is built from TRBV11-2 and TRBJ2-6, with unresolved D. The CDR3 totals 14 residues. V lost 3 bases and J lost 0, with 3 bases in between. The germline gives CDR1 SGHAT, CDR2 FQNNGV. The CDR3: CASSFSSGANVLTF. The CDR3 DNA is TGTGCCAGCAGCTTCAGCTCTGGGGCCAACGTCCTGACTTTC.

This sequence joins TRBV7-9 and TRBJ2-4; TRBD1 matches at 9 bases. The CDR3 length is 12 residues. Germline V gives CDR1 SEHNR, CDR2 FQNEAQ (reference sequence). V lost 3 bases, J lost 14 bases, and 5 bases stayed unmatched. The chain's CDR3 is CASSLQQGAEYF. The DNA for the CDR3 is TGTGCCAGCAGCTTGCAACAGGGGGCGGAGTACTTC. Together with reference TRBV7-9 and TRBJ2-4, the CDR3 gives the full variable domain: DTGVSQNPRHKITKRGQNVTFRCDPISEHNRLYWYRQTLGQGPEFLTYFQNEAQLEKSRLLSDRFSAERPKGSFSTLEIQRTEQGDSAMYLCASSLQQGAEYFGAGTRLSVL.

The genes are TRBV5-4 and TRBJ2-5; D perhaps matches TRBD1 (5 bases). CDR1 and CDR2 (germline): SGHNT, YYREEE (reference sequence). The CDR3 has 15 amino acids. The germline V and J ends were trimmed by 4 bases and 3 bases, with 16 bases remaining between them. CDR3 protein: CASSLSQGTEETQYF. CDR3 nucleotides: TGTGCCAGCAGCCTTTCCCAGGGAACAGAAGAGACCCAGTACTTC. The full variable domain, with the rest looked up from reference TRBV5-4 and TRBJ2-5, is ETGVTQSPTHLIKTRGQQVTLRCSSQSGHNTVSWYQQALGQGPQFIFQYYREEENGRGNFPPRFSGLQFPNYSSELNVNALELDDSALYLCASSLSQGTEETQYFGPGTRLLVL.

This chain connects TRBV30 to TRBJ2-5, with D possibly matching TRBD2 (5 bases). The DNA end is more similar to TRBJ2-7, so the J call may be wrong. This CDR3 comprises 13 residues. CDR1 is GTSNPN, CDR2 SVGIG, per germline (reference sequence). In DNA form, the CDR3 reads TGTGCCTGGAGTCTCGCGGGTAGCACCGAGCAGTACTTC. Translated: CAWSLAGSTEQYF.

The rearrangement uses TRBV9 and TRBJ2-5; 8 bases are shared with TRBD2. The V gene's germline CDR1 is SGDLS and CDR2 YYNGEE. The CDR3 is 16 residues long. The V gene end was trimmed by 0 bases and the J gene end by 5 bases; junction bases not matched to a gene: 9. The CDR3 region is CASSVAGGSLEETQYF. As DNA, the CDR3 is TGTGCCAGCAGCGTAGCGGGGGGGAGTTTGGAGGAGACCCAGTACTTC. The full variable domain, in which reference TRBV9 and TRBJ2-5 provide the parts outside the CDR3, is DSGVTQTPKHLITATGQRVTLRCSPRSGDLSVYWYQQSLDQGLQFLIQYYNGEERAKGNILERFSAQQFPDLHSELNLSSLELGDSALYFCASSVAGGSLEETQYFGPGTRLLVL.

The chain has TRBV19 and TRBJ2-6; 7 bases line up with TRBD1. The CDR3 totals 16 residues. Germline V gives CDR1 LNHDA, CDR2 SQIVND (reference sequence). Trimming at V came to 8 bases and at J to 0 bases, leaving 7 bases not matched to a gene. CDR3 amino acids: CASRSPGGSGANVLTF. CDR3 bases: TGTGCCAGTCGAAGCCCAGGGGGCTCTGGGGCCAACGTCCTGACTTTC.

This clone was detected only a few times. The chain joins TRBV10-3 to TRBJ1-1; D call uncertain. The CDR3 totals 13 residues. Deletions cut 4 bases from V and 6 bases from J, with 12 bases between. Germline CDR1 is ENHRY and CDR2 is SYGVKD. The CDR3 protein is CAISGPPSSEAFF. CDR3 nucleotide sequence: TGTGCCATCAGTGGCCCCCCCAGTTCTGAAGCTTTCTTT.

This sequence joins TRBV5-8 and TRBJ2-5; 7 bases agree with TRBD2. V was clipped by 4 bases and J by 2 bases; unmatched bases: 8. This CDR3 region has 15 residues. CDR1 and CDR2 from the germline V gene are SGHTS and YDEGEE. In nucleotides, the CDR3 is TGTGCCAGCAGCCGTGGGGGGGTCGCACAAGAGACCCAGTACTTC. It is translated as CASSRGGVAQETQYF.

CDR3 nucleotides: TGTGCCATCAGTGTAGCGGAGGGCGAGACCCAGTACTTC. This encodes CAISVAEGETQYF. The chain recombines TRBV10-3 with TRBJ2-5; tentative D call: TRBD2 (6 bases). The CDR3 runs 13 residues. The V gene's germline CDR1 is ENHRY and CDR2 SYGVKD. Trimming removed 4 bases from V and 5 bases from J, with 11 bases in between.

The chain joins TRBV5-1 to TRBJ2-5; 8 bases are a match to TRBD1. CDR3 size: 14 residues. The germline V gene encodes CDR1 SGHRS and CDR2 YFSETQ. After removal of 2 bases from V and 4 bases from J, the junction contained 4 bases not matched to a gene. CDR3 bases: TGCGCCAGCAGCTTAACAGGGGGTGCAGAGACCCAGTACTTC. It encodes CASSLTGGAETQYF.

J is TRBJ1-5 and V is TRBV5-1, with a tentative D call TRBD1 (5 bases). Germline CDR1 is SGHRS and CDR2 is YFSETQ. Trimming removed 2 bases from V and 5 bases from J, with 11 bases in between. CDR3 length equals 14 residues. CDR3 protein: CASSFQGMDQPQHF. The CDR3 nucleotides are TGCGCCAGCAGCTTCCAGGGTATGGATCAGCCCCAGCATTTT.

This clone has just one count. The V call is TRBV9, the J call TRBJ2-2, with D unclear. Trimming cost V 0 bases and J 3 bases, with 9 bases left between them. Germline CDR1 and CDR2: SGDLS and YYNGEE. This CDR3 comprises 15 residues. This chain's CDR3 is CASSVAPDYTGELFF. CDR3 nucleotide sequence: TGTGCCAGCAGCGTAGCTCCAGATTACACCGGGGAGCTGTTTTTT.

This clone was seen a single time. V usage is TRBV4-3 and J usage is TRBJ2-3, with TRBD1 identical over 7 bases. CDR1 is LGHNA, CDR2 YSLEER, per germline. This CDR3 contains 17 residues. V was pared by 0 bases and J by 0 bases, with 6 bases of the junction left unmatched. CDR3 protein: CASSQDPTGSSTDTQYF. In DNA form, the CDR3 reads TGCGCCAGCAGCCAAGATCCGACAGGGTCTAGCACAGATACGCAGTATTTT.

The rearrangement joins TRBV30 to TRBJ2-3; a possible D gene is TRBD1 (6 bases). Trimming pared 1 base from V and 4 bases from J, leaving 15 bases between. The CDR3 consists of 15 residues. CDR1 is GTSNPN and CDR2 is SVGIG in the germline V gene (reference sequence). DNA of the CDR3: TGTGCCTGGAGTGAAGGATGGGGGCGCGCAGATACGCAGTATTTT. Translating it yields CAWSEGWGRADTQYF.